This T cell receptor beta chain was observed in a study of blood T cell repertoires in COVID-19. Study at large: There were acute and convalescent COVID-19 samples, and they came from the United States, Italy and Spain. T cells, B-cell-depleted T cells, or PBMCs provided the cDNA or gDNA that served as material.

Study processing details: Amplification of reference gene primers provided the estimated nucleated cell counts. Data came from immunoSEQ multiplex PCR; TCRdb stores just in-frame clones and leaves some out. V and J calls and clone size come straight from that table; D and trimming were deduced from the DNA. The sample shows more than 90,000 clones, about 80% of them seen only once. V was clipped by 1 base and J by 4 bases; unmatched bases: 3. Germline-derived CDR1 and CDR2 are SGHTA and FQGNSA. This CDR3 spans 15 amino acids. The source of this sequence is a man older than 75 with acute or convalescent COVID-19. The V call is TRBV7-2, the J call TRBJ2-3, with TRBD2 identical over 9 bases. The sample was peripheral blood. The CDR3 spells CASSLGTSAADTQYF. The CDR3 DNA follows: TGTGCCAGCAGCTTAGGGACTAGCGCGGCAGATACGCAGTATTTT. The complete variable domain, with remaining parts taken from reference TRBV7-2 and TRBJ2-3, reads GAGVSQSPSNKVTEKGKDVELRCDPISGHTALYWYRQSLGQGLEFLIYFQGNSAPDKSGLPSDRFSAERTGGSVSTLTIQRTQQEDSAVYLCASSLGTSAADTQYFGPGTRLTVL.